This T cell receptor beta chain was documented in a study of long-term antiretroviral therapy in people with HIV. Findings of the study overall: Relative to transplant donor controls, diversity remained lower despite increasing after ART.

V shed 10 bases and J shed 3 bases, with 12 bases lying between them. The CDR3 consists of 13 residues. Germline values: CDR1 MGHDK, CDR2 SYGVNS. Run at survey level, the immunoSEQ assay was version v3.0. Sequencing aimed at roughly 40,000-55,000 T-cell genomes per sample. Assay used: immunoSEQ multiplex PCR; TCRdb lists only in-frame clones, some missing. This table has some 28,000 clones, roughly 94% appearing once. Each HIV participant was treated in the United States. Held in samples before DNA extraction were about 0.85-11 million cryopreserved PBMC. On this clone itself: Its antigen is unidentified.

The receptor was derived from a man aged 50-59 years with HIV. The sequences come from unsorted PBMCs, collected 5.3 years after starting antiretroviral therapy. This chain links TRBV25-1 with TRBJ1-4; tentative D call: TRBD1 (5 bases). CDR3 sequence reads: CATQRGPNEKLFF. In nucleotides, the CDR3 is TGTGCCACCCAGAGGGGCCCTAATGAAAAACTGTTTTTT.